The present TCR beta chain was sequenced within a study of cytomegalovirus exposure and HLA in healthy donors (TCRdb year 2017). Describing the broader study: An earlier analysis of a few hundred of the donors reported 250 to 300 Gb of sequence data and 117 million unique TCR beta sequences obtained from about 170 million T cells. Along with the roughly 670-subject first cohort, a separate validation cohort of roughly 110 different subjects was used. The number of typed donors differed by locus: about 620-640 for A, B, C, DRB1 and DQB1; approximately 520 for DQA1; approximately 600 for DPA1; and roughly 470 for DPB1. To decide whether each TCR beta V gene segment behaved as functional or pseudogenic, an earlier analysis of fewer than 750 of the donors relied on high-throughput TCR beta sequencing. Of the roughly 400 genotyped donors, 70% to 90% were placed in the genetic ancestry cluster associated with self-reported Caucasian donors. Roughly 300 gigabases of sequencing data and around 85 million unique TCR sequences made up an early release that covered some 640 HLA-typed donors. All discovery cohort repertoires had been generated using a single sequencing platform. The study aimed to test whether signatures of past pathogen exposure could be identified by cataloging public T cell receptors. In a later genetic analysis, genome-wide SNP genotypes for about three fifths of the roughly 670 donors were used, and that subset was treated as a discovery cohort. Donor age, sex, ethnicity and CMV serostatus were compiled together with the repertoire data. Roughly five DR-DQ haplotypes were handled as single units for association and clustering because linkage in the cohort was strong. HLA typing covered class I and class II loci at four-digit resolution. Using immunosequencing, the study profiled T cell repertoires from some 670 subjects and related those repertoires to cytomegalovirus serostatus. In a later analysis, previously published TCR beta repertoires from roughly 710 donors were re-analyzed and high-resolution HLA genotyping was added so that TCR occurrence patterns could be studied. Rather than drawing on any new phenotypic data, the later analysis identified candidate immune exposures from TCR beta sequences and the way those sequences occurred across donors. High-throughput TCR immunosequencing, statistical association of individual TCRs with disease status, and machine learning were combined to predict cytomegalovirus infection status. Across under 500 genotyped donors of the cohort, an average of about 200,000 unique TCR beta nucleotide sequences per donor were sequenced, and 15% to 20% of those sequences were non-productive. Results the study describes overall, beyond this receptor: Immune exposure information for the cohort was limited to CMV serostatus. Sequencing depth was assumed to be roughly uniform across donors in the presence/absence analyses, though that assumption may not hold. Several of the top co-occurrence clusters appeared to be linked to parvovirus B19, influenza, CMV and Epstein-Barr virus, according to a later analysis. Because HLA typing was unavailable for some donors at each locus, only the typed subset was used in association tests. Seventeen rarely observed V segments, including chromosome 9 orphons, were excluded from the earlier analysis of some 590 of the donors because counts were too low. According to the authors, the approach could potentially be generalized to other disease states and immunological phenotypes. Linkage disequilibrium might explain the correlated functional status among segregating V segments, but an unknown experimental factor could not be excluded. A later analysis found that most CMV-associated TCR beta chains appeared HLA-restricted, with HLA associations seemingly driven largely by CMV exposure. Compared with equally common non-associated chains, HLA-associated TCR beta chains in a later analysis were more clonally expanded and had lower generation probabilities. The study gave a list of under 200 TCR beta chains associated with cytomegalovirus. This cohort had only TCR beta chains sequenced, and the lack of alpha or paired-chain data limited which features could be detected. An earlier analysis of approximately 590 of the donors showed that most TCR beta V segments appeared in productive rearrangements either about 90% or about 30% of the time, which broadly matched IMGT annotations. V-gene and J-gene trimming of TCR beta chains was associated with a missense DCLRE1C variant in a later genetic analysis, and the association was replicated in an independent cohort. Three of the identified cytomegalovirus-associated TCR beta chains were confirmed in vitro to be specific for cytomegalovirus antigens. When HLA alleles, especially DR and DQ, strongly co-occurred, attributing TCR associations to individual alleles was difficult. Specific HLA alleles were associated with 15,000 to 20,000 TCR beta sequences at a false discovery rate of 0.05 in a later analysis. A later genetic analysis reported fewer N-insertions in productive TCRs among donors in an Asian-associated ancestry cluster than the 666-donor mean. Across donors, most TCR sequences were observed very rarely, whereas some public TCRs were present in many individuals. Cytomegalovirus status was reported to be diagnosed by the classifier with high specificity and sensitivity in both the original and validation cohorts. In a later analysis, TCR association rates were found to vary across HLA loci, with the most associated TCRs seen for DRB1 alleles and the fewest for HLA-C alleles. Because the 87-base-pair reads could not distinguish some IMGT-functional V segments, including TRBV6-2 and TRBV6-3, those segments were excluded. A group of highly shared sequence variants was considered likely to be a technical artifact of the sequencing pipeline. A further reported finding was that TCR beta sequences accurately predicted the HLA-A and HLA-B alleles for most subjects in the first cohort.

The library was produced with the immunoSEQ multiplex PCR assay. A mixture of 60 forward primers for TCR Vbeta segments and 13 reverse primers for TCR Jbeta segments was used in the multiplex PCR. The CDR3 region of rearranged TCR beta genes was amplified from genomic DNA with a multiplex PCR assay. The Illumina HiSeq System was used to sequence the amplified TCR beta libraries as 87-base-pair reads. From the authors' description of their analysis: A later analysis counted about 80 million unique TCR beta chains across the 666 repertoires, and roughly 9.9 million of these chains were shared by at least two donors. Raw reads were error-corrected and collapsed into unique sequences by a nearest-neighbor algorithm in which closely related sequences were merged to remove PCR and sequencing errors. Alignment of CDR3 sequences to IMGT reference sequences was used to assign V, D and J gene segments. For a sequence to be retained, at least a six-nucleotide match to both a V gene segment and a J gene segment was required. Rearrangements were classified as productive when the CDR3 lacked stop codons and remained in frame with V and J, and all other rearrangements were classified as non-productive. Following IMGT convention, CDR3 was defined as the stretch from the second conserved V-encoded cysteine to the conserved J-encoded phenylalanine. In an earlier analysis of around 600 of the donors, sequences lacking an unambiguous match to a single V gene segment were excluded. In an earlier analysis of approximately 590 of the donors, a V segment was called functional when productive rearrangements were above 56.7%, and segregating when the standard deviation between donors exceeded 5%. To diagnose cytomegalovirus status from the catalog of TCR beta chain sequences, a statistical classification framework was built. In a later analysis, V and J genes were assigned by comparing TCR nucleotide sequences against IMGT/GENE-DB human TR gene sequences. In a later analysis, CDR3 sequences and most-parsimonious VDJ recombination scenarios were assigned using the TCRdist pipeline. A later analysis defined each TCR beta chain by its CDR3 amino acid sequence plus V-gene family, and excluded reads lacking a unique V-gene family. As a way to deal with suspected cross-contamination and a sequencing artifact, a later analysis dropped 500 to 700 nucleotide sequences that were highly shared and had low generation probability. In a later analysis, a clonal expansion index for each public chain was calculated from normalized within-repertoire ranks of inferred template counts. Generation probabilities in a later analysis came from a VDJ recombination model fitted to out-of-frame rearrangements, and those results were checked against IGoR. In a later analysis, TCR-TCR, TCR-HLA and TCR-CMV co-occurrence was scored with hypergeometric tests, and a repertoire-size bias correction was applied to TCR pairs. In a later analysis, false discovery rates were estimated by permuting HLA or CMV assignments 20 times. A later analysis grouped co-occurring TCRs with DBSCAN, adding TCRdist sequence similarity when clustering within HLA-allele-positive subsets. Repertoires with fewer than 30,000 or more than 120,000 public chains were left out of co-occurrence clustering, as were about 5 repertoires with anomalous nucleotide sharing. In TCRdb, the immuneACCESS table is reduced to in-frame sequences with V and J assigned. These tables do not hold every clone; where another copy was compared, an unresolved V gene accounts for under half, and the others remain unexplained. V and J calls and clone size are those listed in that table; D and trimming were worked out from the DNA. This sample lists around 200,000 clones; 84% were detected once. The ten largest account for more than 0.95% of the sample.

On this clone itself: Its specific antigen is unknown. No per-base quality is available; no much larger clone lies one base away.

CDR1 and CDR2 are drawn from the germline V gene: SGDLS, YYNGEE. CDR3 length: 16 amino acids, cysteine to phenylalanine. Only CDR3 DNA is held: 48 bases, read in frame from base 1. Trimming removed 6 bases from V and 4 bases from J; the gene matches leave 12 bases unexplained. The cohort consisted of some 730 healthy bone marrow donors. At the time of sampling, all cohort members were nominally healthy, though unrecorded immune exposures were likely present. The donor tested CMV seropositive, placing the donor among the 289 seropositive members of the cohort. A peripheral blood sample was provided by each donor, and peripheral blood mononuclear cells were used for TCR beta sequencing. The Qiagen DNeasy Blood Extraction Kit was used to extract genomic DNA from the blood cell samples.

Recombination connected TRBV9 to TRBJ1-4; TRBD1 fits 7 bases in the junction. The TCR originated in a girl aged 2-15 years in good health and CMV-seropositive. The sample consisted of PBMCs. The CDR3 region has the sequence CASNPGPWDSNEKLFF. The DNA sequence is TGTGCCAGCAACCCCGGTCCCTGGGACAGTAATGAAAAACTGTTTTTT.